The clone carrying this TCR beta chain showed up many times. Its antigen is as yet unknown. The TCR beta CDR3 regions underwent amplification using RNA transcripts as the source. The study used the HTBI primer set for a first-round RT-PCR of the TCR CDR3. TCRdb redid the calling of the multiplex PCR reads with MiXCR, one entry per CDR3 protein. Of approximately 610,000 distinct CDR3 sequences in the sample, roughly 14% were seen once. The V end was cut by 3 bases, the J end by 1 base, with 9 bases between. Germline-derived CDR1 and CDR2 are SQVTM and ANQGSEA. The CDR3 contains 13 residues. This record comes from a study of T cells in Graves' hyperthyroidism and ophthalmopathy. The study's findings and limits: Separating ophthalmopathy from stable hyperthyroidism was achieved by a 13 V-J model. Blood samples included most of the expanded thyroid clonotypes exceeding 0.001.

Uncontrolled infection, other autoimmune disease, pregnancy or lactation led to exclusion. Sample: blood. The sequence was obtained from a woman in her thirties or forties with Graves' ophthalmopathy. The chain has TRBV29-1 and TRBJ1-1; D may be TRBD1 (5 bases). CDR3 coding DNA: TGCAGCGTTGAGGAGACAGAGAACACTGAAGCTTTCTTT. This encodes CSVEETENTEAFF. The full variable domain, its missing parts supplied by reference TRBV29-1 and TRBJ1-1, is SAVISQKPSRDICQRGTSLTIQCQVDSQVTMMFWYRQQPGQSLTLIATANQGSEATYESGFVIDKFPISRPNLTFSTLTVSNMSPEDSSIYLCSVEETENTEAFFGQGTRLTVV.